Below, 26 T cell receptor beta chains from the same sample are listed, as sequenced in a study of blood T cell repertoires in COVID-19. The table came from immunoSEQ multiplex PCR; TCRdb's copy has only in-frame clones and leaves some out. The sample records under 200,000 clones, approximately 83% being singletons. Sequencing was done on a sample of peripheral blood. These receptors all come from a woman of 80 years or more with acute or convalescent COVID-19.

This clone was detected only a few times. The genes are TRBV11-2 and TRBJ1-4; the D gene is possibly TRBD1 (6 bases). Per the germline V gene, CDR1 is SGHAT and CDR2 is FQNNGV. Trimming cost V 3 bases and J 7 bases, with 15 bases left between them. The length of the CDR3 is 15 residues. The CDR3 is CASSLLGTGSEKLFF. For the CDR3, the DNA is TGTGCCAGCAGCTTGTTAGGTACAGGGAGTGAAAAACTGTTTTTT.

CDR3 nucleotide sequence: TGCGCCAGCAGCCAAGAAGGGGGGGCAAAGGGAAACACCATATATTTT. It yields the protein CASSQEGGAKGNTIYF. V usage is TRBV4-3 and J usage is TRBJ1-3, with a tentative D call TRBD1 (6 bases). The V end was cut by 0 bases, the J end by 4 bases, with 13 bases between. The length of the CDR3 is 16 residues. Germline CDR1 and CDR2: LGHNA and YSLEER.

The rearrangement joins TRBV6-2 or TRBV6-3 to TRBJ2-6; no reliable D call. There are 16 residues in the CDR3. V was trimmed by 7 bases and J by 0 bases, leaving 13 bases between them. CDR1 and CDR2 from the germline V gene are MNHEY and SVGEGT. CDR3 amino acids: CASTPSRRSGANVLTF. The CDR3 DNA follows: TGTGCCAGCACCCCAAGCAGGCGCTCTGGGGCCAACGTCCTGACTTTC.

The chain couples TRBV5-1 to TRBJ2-1, with TRBD1 as a possible D gene (6 bases). This CDR3 is built from 16 residues. Between the trimmed V and J ends, which lost 4 bases and 4 bases, there was a span of 18 bases. The V gene's germline CDR1 is SGHRS and CDR2 YFSETQ. CDR3 in DNA: TGCGCCAGCAGCAACCCTCCGGGACATTTATACAATGAGCAGTTCTTC. Translating it yields CASSNPPGHLYNEQFF. Full variable domain (missing parts from reference TRBV5-1 and TRBJ2-1): KAGVTQTPRYLIKTRGQQVTLSCSPISGHRSVSWYQQTPGQGLQFLFEYFSETQRNKGNFPGRFSGRQFSNSRSEMNVSTLELGDSALYLCASSNPPGHLYNEQFFGPGTRLTVL.

In its sample, this clone was seen once. The rearrangement joins TRBV5-6 to TRBJ2-5; 8 bases match TRBD2. Germline-derived CDR1 and CDR2 are SGHDT and YYEEEE. The CDR3 is 16 amino acids. The V segment lost 1 base and the J segment 6 bases; nucleotides outside the gene matches: 11. The CDR3 DNA is TGTGCCAGCAGCTTGCGAGCGGGGGCCGCCGGGAAGACCCAGTACTTC. Protein sequence: CASSLRAGAAGKTQYF.

This clone came up once. J is TRBJ1-4 and V is TRBV3-1 (or the pseudogene TRBV3-2); no clear D. This CDR3 has 14 residues. Trimming pared 3 bases from V and 0 bases from J, leaving 5 bases between. Germline V gene data show CDR1 as LGHDT and CDR2 as YNNKEL (reference sequence). DNA for the CDR3: TGTGCCAGCAGCCACGGTGCAACTAATGAAAAACTGTTTTTT. Translating it yields CASSHGATNEKLFF.

The chain is built from TRBV27 and TRBJ2-4; 8 bases map to TRBD2. Unmatched junction bases numbered 5, after V lost 3 bases and J lost 7 bases. Germline CDR1 reads MNHEY; CDR2 reads SMNVEV (reference sequence). The CDR3 totals 14 residues. CDR3 nucleotides: TGTGCCAGCAGTTTGGGGGGCGGGGGGAACATTCAGTACTTC. It codes for CASSLGGGGNIQYF.

CDR3 nucleotide sequence: TGTGCCAGCAGTTACTCGAGAGGGCCCTCACCCCTCCACTTT. Its translation: CASSYSRGPSPLHF. V is TRBV6-5 and J is TRBJ1-6; no definite D call. Germline V gene sequence: CDR1 MNHEY, CDR2 SVGAGI. V dropped 0 bases and J dropped 10 bases, with 10 bases sitting between them. This CDR3 spans 14 amino acids.

This sequence joins TRBV24-1 and TRBJ1-1, with D possibly matching TRBD1 (6 bases). Looked up from germline, CDR1 is KGHDR and CDR2 is SFDVKD. The ends were cut back, 6 bases at V and 1 base at J, with 8 bases in the middle. The CDR3 is 13 amino acids. The CDR3 sequence is CATSQQGNTEAFF. The CDR3 DNA reads as TGTGCCACCAGTCAACAGGGGAACACTGAAGCTTTCTTT.

This clone was seen only once. This chain links TRBV4-1 with TRBJ1-4, with 8 bases that match TRBD1. The CDR3 is made up of 15 amino acids. CDR1 is MGHRA and CDR2 is YSYEKL in the germline V gene. The V segment lost 3 bases and the J segment 6 bases; nucleotides outside the gene matches: 6. CDR3 residues: CASSHVSDRDEKLFF. CDR3 in DNA: TGCGCCAGCAGCCACGTTTCGGACAGGGATGAAAAACTGTTTTTT.

The gene calls are TRBV7-2 and TRBJ2-7; 13 positions match TRBD2. J gave up 4 bases and V 4 bases, and 4 bases lay outside the gene matches. The CDR3 loop spans 15 amino acids. Per germline, CDR1 SGHTA and CDR2 FQGNSA. The CDR3 DNA reads TGTGCCAGCAGCTCAGGACTAGCGGGAGTTTACGAGCAGTACTTC. The encoded protein is CASSSGLAGVYEQYF.

The V and J genes are TRBV3-1 (or the pseudogene TRBV3-2) and TRBJ2-3, with D possibly being TRBD1 (6 bases). The germline V gene has CDR1 LGHDT and CDR2 YNNKEL (reference sequence). The CDR3 has 22 residues. Trimming cost V 4 bases and J 1 base, with 33 bases left between them. CDR3 bases: TGTGCCAGCAGCCGACGCAGATTGGGTACCTCTAAACAGGGTAGCGGCACAGATACGCAGTATTTT. It translates to CASSRRRLGTSKQGSGTDTQYF.

Comment on this clone: A junction boundary mismatches the germline segment, possibly from a read error. This sequence joins TRBV7-2 and TRBJ1-5, with TRBD1 matching over 9 bases. CDR1 and CDR2 from the germline V gene are SGHTA and FQGNSA. This CDR3 region has 16 residues. CDR3 coding DNA: TGTGCCAGCAGTTTAGCCCTGACAGGGGGTAGTCAGCCCCAGCATTTT. Translated, it gives CASSLALTGGSQPQHF.

This clone was seen only a few times. This chain joins TRBV14 and TRBJ1-6, with a tentative D call TRBD1 (5 bases). This CDR3 contains 15 residues. In germline, CDR1 is SGHDN, CDR2 FVKESK. Trimming took off 1 base at V and 7 bases at J, with 11 bases between the two ends. The CDR3 nucleotides read TGTGCCAGCAGCCAAGGTCAGGGCGTCAATTCACCCCTCCACTTT. Its protein is CASSQGQGVNSPLHF.

The chain links TRBV10-3 to TRBJ2-7; the D gene is possibly TRBD1 (6 bases). Trimming took off 7 bases at V and 6 bases at J, with 13 bases between the two ends. Germline V gene lookup returns CDR1 ENHRY and CDR2 SYGVKD. The CDR3 totals 12 residues. The CDR3 loop reads CAIKQSQGEQYF. Here the CDR3 DNA reads TGTGCCATCAAACAATCACAGGGCGAGCAGTACTTC.

The V call is TRBV5-4, the J call TRBJ2-7; D unclear. The CDR3 spans 14 residues. V was pared by 3 bases and J by 0 bases, with 10 bases between. The germline CDR1 and CDR2 sequences are SGHNT and YYREEE (reference sequence). This CDR3 is CASSSVKSSYEQYF. CDR3 bases: TGTGCCAGCAGCTCGGTTAAAAGCTCCTACGAGCAGTACTTC.

V is TRBV5-1 and J is TRBJ2-7; the D gene is possibly TRBD1 (6 bases). CDR1 is SGHRS, CDR2 YFSETQ, per germline. The V end lost 10 bases, the J end lost 3 bases, and 26 bases lay between the germline ends. The CDR3 is made up of 16 amino acids. The CDR3 region has the DNA TGCGCCCCCTCGGAGACAAAGGGGGACACTTGCTACGAGCAGTACTTC. Translated: CAPSETKGDTCYEQYF.

The V call is TRBV24-1, the J call TRBJ2-2; possibly TRBD1 for D (5 bases). V shed 3 bases and J shed 0 bases, with 7 bases lying between them. The CDR3 totals 15 residues. CDR1 and CDR2 (germline): KGHDR, SFDVKD. CDR3 residues: CATSDTGANTGELFF. The CDR3 DNA is TGTGCCACCAGTGATACAGGCGCGAACACCGGGGAGCTGTTTTTT.

A few counts support this clone. This chain joins TRBV18 and TRBJ1-6; the D gene is possibly TRBD1 (5 bases). The germline gives CDR1 KGHSH, CDR2 LQKENI. The CDR3 covers 16 residues. The V gene lost 0 bases and the J gene lost 4 bases, with 10 bases spanning the gap. The CDR3 sequence is CASSPPGGQYNSPLHF. The CDR3 nucleotides are TGTGCCAGCTCACCACCGGGCGGACAATATAATTCACCCCTCCACTTT.

This clone turned up a few times. The chain joins TRBV2 to TRBJ2-1; 12 bases match TRBD2. The trim removed 4 bases at V and 6 bases at J, leaving 7 bases unmatched. Germline-derived CDR1 and CDR2 are SNHLY and FYNNEI. The CDR3 covers 16 residues. This CDR3 is CASSAPSGGGLNEQFF. CDR3 nucleotide sequence: TGTGCCAGCAGTGCCCCTAGCGGGGGGGGACTCAATGAGCAGTTCTTC.

V gene TRBV5-1 combines with J gene TRBJ2-2; 7 bases agree with TRBD2. V lost 0 bases to trimming and J lost 1 base; unmatched junction nucleotides: 9. The CDR3 totals 18 residues. Germline V gene data show CDR1 as SGHRS and CDR2 as YFSETQ. The CDR3: CASSLESMGGKNTGELFF. The DNA of the CDR3 is TGCGCCAGCAGCTTGGAGTCCATGGGGGGGAAGAACACCGGGGAGCTGTTTTTT.

This clone has a single count. The chain uses TRBV5-6 and TRBJ1-6; D call uncertain. Germline loops: CDR1 SGHDT, CDR2 YYEEEE. Deletions cut 0 bases from V and 9 bases from J, with 19 bases between. The CDR3 spans 17 residues. The CDR3, as DNA: TGTGCCAGCAGCTTGGGTGGTTGGAGGGAAGTCGGTTCACCCCTCCACTTT. This encodes CASSLGGWREVGSPLHF.

In this sample, this clone turned up once. This chain joins TRBV19 and TRBJ1-1; 11 bases are a match to TRBD1. Germline V gene lookup returns CDR1 LNHDA and CDR2 SQIVND (reference sequence). The CDR3 sequence is 14 residues long. V was pared by 7 bases and J by 14 bases, with 15 bases of the junction left unmatched. For the CDR3, the DNA is TGTGCCAGTAACATGGGACAGGGGGGCCGAGTCGTGTTCTTT. Its translation: CASNMGQGGRVVFF.

This clone was seen once. The chain employs TRBV4-3 and TRBJ2-2; the match to TRBD2 covers 9 bases. The CDR3 covers 15 residues. Germline trimming cut 4 bases from V and 6 bases from J; bases unmatched to any gene: 6. In germline, CDR1 is LGHNA, CDR2 YSLEER. CDR3 sequence: CASSLSGRFAGELFF. CDR3 nucleotides: TGCGCCAGCAGCCTGAGCGGGAGGTTTGCCGGGGAGCTGTTTTTT.

This rearrangement joins TRBV7-8 to TRBJ1-1, with D possibly matching TRBD1 (6 bases). V was cut by 1 base and J by 6 bases, with 12 bases left in between. Germline V gene sequence: CDR1 SGHVS, CDR2 FQNEAQ. The CDR3 runs to 14 residues. The CDR3 reads CASSLGQVDAEAFF. The CDR3, as DNA: TGTGCCAGCAGCTTAGGACAGGTAGACGCTGAAGCTTTCTTT.

The chain uses TRBV10-3 and TRBJ2-4, with D possibly TRBD1 on 8 matching bases. Per the germline V gene, CDR1 is ENHRY and CDR2 is SYGVKD. Trimming cost V 3 bases and J 2 bases, with 11 bases left between them. This CDR3 has 15 residues. The CDR3 sequence is CAISEQGGSKNIQYF. The CDR3 DNA reads TGTGCCATCAGTGAACAGGGGGGGTCCAAAAACATTCAGTACTTC.